These T cell receptor beta chains were read from a single sample in a study of OX40 agonist ivuxolimab in advanced cancers. Assay: immunoSEQ multiplex PCR; the TCRdb copy retains only in-frame clones and omits some. The repertoire holds tens of thousands of clones, with around 90% as singletons. The material sequenced was CD4+ or CD8+ T cells sorted from blood, taken in a trial of the OX40 agonist ivuxolimab. These receptors originate from an adult with an advanced solid tumor such as melanoma, head and neck, liver or kidney cancer. CDR3s include the opening cysteine and the closing phenylalanine or tryptophan. The D gene is left open where the match is weak. Expanded clones are given a class, and other clones once, few, many or no size at all.

d_call	clone_size	j_call	v_call	cdr3_nt	cdr3_aa
TRBD2	.	TRBJ2-1	TRBV5-1	TGCGCCAGCAGCTTTAATCTAGCGGGAGCGAAATACAATGAGCAGTTCTTC	CASSFNLAGAKYNEQFF
.	.	TRBJ2-1	TRBV12-5	TGTGCTAGTGCCCAGCGAAACGCTGAGCAGTTCTTC	CASAQRNAEQFF
TRBD1	.	TRBJ2-2	TRBV5-4	TGTGCCAGCAGCCCCAAGACTCAGGGGGACGGGGAGCTGTTTTTT	CASSPKTQGDGELFF
.	once	TRBJ1-5	TRBV7-7	TGTGTCAGCAGCCCGGGGCCGGATCAGCCCCAGCATTTT	CVSSPGPDQPQHF
.	.	TRBJ2-2	TRBV5-1	TGCGCCAGCAGCTTCGGGGACTACACCGGGGAGCTGTTTTTT	CASSFGDYTGELFF
TRBD2	.	TRBJ2-3	TRBV5-3	TGTGCCAGAAGCTTGATCCCGGGACTAGCGGGAGAGGCATTGGGCGAAGATACGCAGTATTTT	CARSLIPGLAGEALGEDTQYF
.	once	TRBJ2-2	TRBV19	TGTGCCAGTAGTGACCCAGGGGGGGCTTCCGCCGGGGAGCTGTTTTTT	CASSDPGGASAGELFF
.	.	TRBJ2-1	TRBV25-1	TGTGCCAGCAGTGAGACAGGGAGGACAGACAATGAGCAGTTCTTC	CASSETGRTDNEQFF
TRBD1	.	TRBJ2-4	TRBV14	TGTGCCAGCAGCCAAGTACAGGGGGCAGCCAAAAACATTCAGTACTTC	CASSQVQGAAKNIQYF
.	.	TRBJ2-1	TRBV6-5	TGTGCCAGCAGTTACGAAGCCGCGTCGGGCTACAATGAGCAGTTCTTC	CASSYEAASGYNEQFF
.	.	TRBJ2-3	TRBV7-9	TGTGCCAGCAGCTTAGCGTTTGGCACAGATACGCAGTATTTT	CASSLAFGTDTQYF
.	once	TRBJ1-3	TRBV5-4	TGTGCCAGCAGTGGGCAGGGGTCTGGAAACACCATATATTTT	CASSGQGSGNTIYF
.	.	TRBJ2-7	TRBV6-5	TGTGCCAGCAGGGCAACCTCCTACGAGCAGTACTTC	CASRATSYEQYF
.	.	TRBJ1-5	TRBV2	TGTGCCAGCAGTCCGGACGGAGATAGCAATCAGCCCCAGCATTTT	CASSPDGDSNQPQHF
TRBD2	.	TRBJ2-7	TRBV7-2	TGTGCCAGCAGCTTATCTAGCGGGTACTACGAGCAGTACTTC	CASSLSSGYYEQYF
TRBD2	.	TRBJ2-1	TRBV5-5	TGTGCCAGCAGCCCCGACCGGACTAGCGGGAGTCTAGAGCAGTTCTTC	CASSPDRTSGSLEQFF
.	.	TRBJ1-3	TRBV18	TGTGCCAGCTCACCGCCTAGGACAGCCACCTCTGGAAACACCATATATTTT	CASSPPRTATSGNTIYF
.	.	TRBJ1-2	TRBV6-1	TGTGCCAGCAGTGAGACGGACTATGGCTACACCTTC	CASSETDYGYTF
.	.	TRBJ2-5	TRBV7-2	TGTGCCAGCAGCCCCACCCCCCTCGTAGAGACCCAGTACTTC	CASSPTPLVETQYF
.	.	TRBJ2-3	TRBV9	TGTGCCAGCAGCGTACATCCTAGCGTCACAGATACGCAGTATTTT	CASSVHPSVTDTQYF
TRBD1	.	TRBJ1-5	TRBV30	TGTGCCTGGAGTGTATCCGGGACAGACAATCAGCCCCAGCATTTT	CAWSVSGTDNQPQHF
TRBD2	once	TRBJ2-7	TRBV27	TGTGCCAGCAGTCATAGCGGGAGAACGATCGAGCAGTACTTC	CASSHSGRTIEQYF
.	once	TRBJ2-1	TRBV25-1	TGTGCCAGCATAGGGCGGACGAGCTCCTACAATGAGCAGTTCTTC	CASIGRTSSYNEQFF
.	.	TRBJ2-7	TRBV27	TGTGCCAGCAGTTTAAGTGGCGGTCACTACGAGCAGTACTTC	CASSLSGGHYEQYF
.	.	TRBJ2-7	TRBV27	TGTGCCAGCAGTTTATCGTCCCCGCCCTACGAGCAGTACTTC	CASSLSSPPYEQYF
.	.	TRBJ2-6	TRBV30	TGTGCCTGGAGGGGGCAGCCTGGGGCCAACGTCCTGACTTTC	CAWRGQPGANVLTF
TRBD1	few	TRBJ1-5	TRBV9	TGTGCCAGCAGCGTTGGGACAGAGGATCAGCCCCAGCATTTT	CASSVGTEDQPQHF
TRBD1	.	TRBJ2-3	TRBV7-9	TGTGCCAGCAGCCCGGGACAGAACACAGATACGCAGTATTTT	CASSPGQNTDTQYF
.	.	TRBJ1-3	TRBV11-3	TGTGCCAGCAGCTTTGGGGTTATTGTCTCTGGAAACACCATATATTTT	CASSFGVIVSGNTIYF
.	.	TRBJ2-6	TRBV27	TGTGCCAGCAGCCACTGGAGCTCTGGGGCCAACGTCCTGACTTTC	CASSHWSSGANVLTF
TRBD1	.	TRBJ2-7	TRBV19	TGTGCCAGTAGTATGGGCGGGACAGGGTTGGACGAGCAGTACTTC	CASSMGGTGLDEQYF
TRBD2	.	TRBJ2-1	TRBV5-8	TGTGCCAGCAGCTTTGGCACTAGCGGTGGGGTGGATGAGCAGTTCTTC	CASSFGTSGGVDEQFF
TRBD2	.	TRBJ2-1	TRBV4-3	TGCGCCAGCAGCGCGACTAGCGGGAGGGGCAATGAGCAGTTCTTC	CASSATSGRGNEQFF
TRBD2	.	TRBJ2-7	TRBV9	TGTGCCAGCAGCGGGACTAGCGGATTACCGATCGAGCAGTACTTC	CASSGTSGLPIEQYF
.	.	TRBJ1-5	TRBV18	TGTGCCAGCTCACCCGACCGGGCCCAAATCCATCAGCCCCAGCATTTT	CASSPDRAQIHQPQHF
TRBD1	.	TRBJ2-3	TRBV7-2	TGTGCCAGCAGCATAGGACAGGGGGGATGGACAGATACGCAGTATTTT	CASSIGQGGWTDTQYF
.	few	TRBJ2-5	TRBV7-6	TGTGCCAGCAGACCAACGGGGGTAGAGACCCAGTACTTC	CASRPTGVETQYF
TRBD2	.	TRBJ2-5	TRBV5-1	TGCGCCAGCAGCTTGGGACTAGCGGGAGAAGAGACCCAGTACTTC	CASSLGLAGEETQYF
.	once	TRBJ1-4	TRBV7-8	TGTGCCAGCAGCTTAGCGGGCCGGGGCCCCCGGAGTGAAAAACTGTTTTTT	CASSLAGRGPRSEKLFF
.	.	TRBJ1-1	TRBV7-2	TGTGCCAGCAGCTTAGACGCAGGGTTGACTGAAGCTTTCTTT	CASSLDAGLTEAFF
TRBD1	.	TRBJ1-5	TRBV12-5	TGTGCTAGTGGTTTTAGGACAGGGTGGGTCGATCACTCTAGCCCCCAGCATTTT	CASGFRTGWVDHSSPQHF
TRBD1	.	TRBJ1-1	TRBV6-5	TGTGCCAGCAGACACAGGGGGATGAACACTGAAGCTTTCTTT	CASRHRGMNTEAFF
TRBD2	.	TRBJ2-2	TRBV7-2	TGTGCCAGCAGCTCTTATGGAACTAGCGGGAGGGTCACCGGGGAGCTGTTTTTT	CASSSYGTSGRVTGELFF